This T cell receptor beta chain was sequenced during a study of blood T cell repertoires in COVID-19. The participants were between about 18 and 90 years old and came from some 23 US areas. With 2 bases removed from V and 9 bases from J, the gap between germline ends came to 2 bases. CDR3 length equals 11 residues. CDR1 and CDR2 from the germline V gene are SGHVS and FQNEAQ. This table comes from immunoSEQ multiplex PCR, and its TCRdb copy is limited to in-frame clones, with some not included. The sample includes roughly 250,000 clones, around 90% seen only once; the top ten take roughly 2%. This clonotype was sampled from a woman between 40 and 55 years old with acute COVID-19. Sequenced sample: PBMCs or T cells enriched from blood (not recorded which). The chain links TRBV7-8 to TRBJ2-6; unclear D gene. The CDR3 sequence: CASSLLNVLTF. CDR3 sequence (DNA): TGTGCCAGCAGCTTACTCAACGTCCTGACTTTC. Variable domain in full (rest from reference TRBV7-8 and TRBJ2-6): GAGVSQSPRYKVAKRGQDVALRCDPISGHVSLFWYQQALGQGPEFLTYFQNEAQLDKSGLPSDRFFAERPEGSVSTLKIQRTQQEDSAVYLCASSLLNVLTFGAGSRLTVL.